A selection of T cell receptor beta chains follows, all from one sample in a study of human versus mouse CDR3 diversity and MHC coevolution. Assay used: immunoSEQ multiplex PCR; TCRdb lists only in-frame clones, some missing. The profile shows about 77,000 clones, about 90% of them singletons. The source material was naive CD4+ T cells from blood. These TCRs come from a person aged 25-75 years in good health. Each CDR3 is given with its conserved first and last residue. The D gene is left open where the match is weak. Size tells how often a clone was seen (once, few, many) or the class of an expanded clone, and some rows leave it out.

-	TRBV6-5	-	TRBJ1-3	15	TGTGCCAGCAGTTACTCTTACAGGGCCGGAAACACCATATATTTT	CASSYSYRAGNTIYF
-	TRBV9	-	TRBJ1-3	17	TGTGCCAGCAGCCCGTCGGGACAAGGACCCTCTGGAAACACCATATATTTT	CASSPSGQGPSGNTIYF
-	TRBV30	TRBD1	TRBJ1-4	15	TGTGCCTGGAGGACAGGGGGATTTGCTAATGAAAAACTGTTTTTT	CAWRTGGFANEKLFF
-	TRBV30	TRBD1	TRBJ1-3	16	TGTGCCTGGAGTCCTATCACAGGGGGCCCTGGAAACACCATATATTTT	CAWSPITGGPGNTIYF
-	TRBV5-4	TRBD2	TRBJ2-3	15	TGTGCCAGCAGCTTGGCAGCGGGAACCACAGATACGCAGTATTTT	CASSLAAGTTDTQYF
-	TRBV18	TRBD1	TRBJ2-2	16	TGTGCCAGCTCACCACGTACAGGGGTTACCTCCGGGGAGCTGTTTTTT	CASSPRTGVTSGELFF
-	TRBV28	-	TRBJ2-2	13	TGTGCCAGCAGGACAGTGAACACCGGGGAGCTGTTTTTT	CASRTVNTGELFF
-	TRBV5-1	-	TRBJ2-6	14	TGCGCCAGCAGCTTGGCATTTGGGGCCAACGTCCTGACTTTC	CASSLAFGANVLTF
-	TRBV19	-	TRBJ1-5	15	TGTGCCAGTAGTATAATAGGAGGGTTAACTTGGACCCAGCATTTT	CASSIIGGLTWTQHF
-	TRBV6-1	-	TRBJ1-1	12	TGTGCCAGCAGAGCCGGGAACACTGAAGCTTTCTTT	CASRAGNTEAFF
-	TRBV5-1	-	TRBJ2-5	14	TGCGCCAGCAGCCCCTGGGACTTACAAGAGACCCAGTACTTC	CASSPWDLQETQYF
-	TRBV9	TRBD2	TRBJ2-7	16	TGTGCCAGCAGCCCGGAGCGGGAGAGGCTTTCCTACGAGCAGTACTTC	CASSPERERLSYEQYF
-	TRBV6-1	-	TRBJ2-7	14	TGTGCCAGCAGTGTCGAGGGACAACGCTACGAGCAGTACTTC	CASSVEGQRYEQYF
-	TRBV7-9	-	TRBJ1-3	14	TGTGCCAGCAGCTTAGACAGGGATGAAAACACCATATATTTT	CASSLDRDENTIYF
-	TRBV6-5	-	TRBJ2-7	14	TGTGCCAGCAGTGTCGAGGGACAACGCTACGAGCAGTACTTC	CASSVEGQRYEQYF
-	TRBV9	-	TRBJ2-2	20	TGTGCCAGCAGCCTCATCTATTCCCGGGACAAAAAGTTGGTATCCGGGGAGCTGTTTTTT	CASSLIYSRDKKLVSGELFF
-	TRBV29-1	-	TRBJ1-1	14	TGCAGCGTTGCCCAGGGGCGAGGGAACACTGAAGCTTTCTTT	CSVAQGRGNTEAFF
-	TRBV25-1	-	TRBJ2-7	12	TGTGCCAGCAGTGAATATACCTACGAGCAGTACTTC	CASSEYTYEQYF
few	TRBV19	-	TRBJ1-2	13	TGTGCCAGTAGTACCCTCGACAGCTATGGCTACACCTTC	CASSTLDSYGYTF
-	TRBV4-1	TRBD2	TRBJ2-2	17	TGCGCCAGCAGCCAAGCAAGTGGACTAGGTGGTACCGGGGAGCTGTTTTTT	CASSQASGLGGTGELFF
-	TRBV28	-	TRBJ1-5	14	TGTGCCACTCCGGGACTGGGAAGGGATCAGCCCCAGCATTTT	CATPGLGRDQPQHF
-	TRBV9	TRBD2	TRBJ2-5	16	TGTGCCAGCAGCAAAGGGACTAGCGGAGCGTGGAAGACCCAGTACTTC	CASSKGTSGAWKTQYF
-	TRBV5-1	-	TRBJ1-1	14	TGCGCCAGCAGCTTGTGGGGGCTGAACACTGAAGCTTTCTTT	CASSLWGLNTEAFF
-	TRBV28	TRBD1	TRBJ2-7	16	TGTGCCAGCACCCAAGCCCAGCGGACAGGGTTATACGAGCAGTACTTC	CASTQAQRTGLYEQYF
-	TRBV10-3	TRBD2	TRBJ2-2	14	TGTGCCATCAACCCTAGCGGAAACACCGGGGAGCTGTTTTTT	CAINPSGNTGELFF
-	TRBV10-3	TRBD1	TRBJ2-7	14	TGTGCCATCAGCCCGGGACAGGGGTACTACGAGCAGTACTTC	CAISPGQGYYEQYF
-	TRBV5-1	TRBD1	TRBJ1-1	16	TGCGCCAGCAGCTTGGGTTCACAGGGGGGGGACACTGAAGCTTTCTTT	CASSLGSQGGDTEAFF
once	TRBV5-4	-	TRBJ2-1	16	TGTGCCAGCAGCCCGTGGGGGGGCGGGACCAACAATGAGCAGTTCTTC	CASSPWGGGTNNEQFF
-	TRBV27	TRBD1	TRBJ1-6	15	TGTGCCAGCAGTGCAGGGGGCGTTTATAATTCACCCCTCCACTTT	CASSAGGVYNSPLHF
-	TRBV10-3	TRBD2	TRBJ2-7	15	TGTGCCATCAGTGGGAGAGCGGGAGCGTCCTACGAGCAGTACTTC	CAISGRAGASYEQYF
-	TRBV7-3	TRBD1	TRBJ1-2	13	TGTGCCAGCAGCGCCGGGACAGGCGTAGGCTACACCTTC	CASSAGTGVGYTF
-	TRBV18	-	TRBJ2-3	12	TGTGCCAGCTCACCTGGGAGAGATACGCAGTATTTT	CASSPGRDTQYF
few	TRBV19	-	TRBJ1-2	14	TGTGCCAGTAGTATCGGGGTTCGGCGCTATGGCTACACCTTC	CASSIGVRRYGYTF
-	TRBV5-6	TRBD1	TRBJ1-5	16	TGTGCCAGCAGCGTACAGGGGACCCCTGGCAATCAGCCCCAGCATTTT	CASSVQGTPGNQPQHF
-	TRBV6-1	-	TRBJ1-4	18	TGTGCCAGCAGTGAATATAAGGGGAACTCCGCAACTAATGAAAAACTGTTTTTT	CASSEYKGNSATNEKLFF
once	TRBV9	TRBD2	TRBJ2-7	15	TGTGCCAGCAGCGCAGTGGGACTAGCGGGAGGCGAGCAGTACTTC	CASSAVGLAGGEQYF
-	TRBV28	-	TRBJ1-2	17	TGTGCCAGCAGTAAAAGAAGCGGGCCCCTCGGGGACTATGGCTACACCTTC	CASSKRSGPLGDYGYTF
-	TRBV9	TRBD2	TRBJ2-1	16	TGTGCCAGCAGCGTAGGAGGGCTCGGGAGGAACAATGAGCAGTTCTTC	CASSVGGLGRNNEQFF
once	TRBV6-5	TRBD1	TRBJ1-1	15	TGTGCCAGCAGTTACCAACTGGACAGGGTCACTGAAGCTTTCTTT	CASSYQLDRVTEAFF
-	TRBV6-1	TRBD1	TRBJ2-7	13	TGTGCCAGCAGTGTAACAGGGGGGTACGAGCAGTACTTC	CASSVTGGYEQYF
-	TRBV5-1	-	TRBJ2-1	15	TGCGCCAGCAGCTTGGGGGGGGATAGCTACAATGAGCAGTTCTTC	CASSLGGDSYNEQFF
-	TRBV30	TRBD2	TRBJ2-5	15	TGTGCCTGGAGTGGTGCCGGGGGGGCCCGGGAGACCCAGTACTTC	CAWSGAGGARETQYF
-	TRBV11-3	-	TRBJ1-3	14	TGTGCCAGCAGCAACGACAGCTCTGGAAACACCATATATTTT	CASSNDSSGNTIYF
-	TRBV18	-	TRBJ1-1	13	TGTGCCAGCTCACCTGACTTGAGCGCTGAAGCTTTCTTT	CASSPDLSAEAFF
-	TRBV5-1	TRBD2	TRBJ2-3	16	TGCGCCAGCACTCCCCAAGCGAGCGGGGGCACAGATACGCAGTATTTT	CASTPQASGGTDTQYF
-	TRBV27	TRBD1	TRBJ2-3	13	TGTGCCAGCAGTTCCCAGGGGACAGGGTCGCAGTATTTT	CASSSQGTGSQYF
-	TRBV30	-	TRBJ2-2	14	TGTGCCTGGAGTCCCGGGATCAACACCGGGGAGCTGTTTTTT	CAWSPGINTGELFF
-	TRBV5-1	TRBD1	TRBJ2-3	15	TGCGCCAGCAACCGGGGACAGGCTAGCACAGATACGCAGTATTTT	CASNRGQASTDTQYF